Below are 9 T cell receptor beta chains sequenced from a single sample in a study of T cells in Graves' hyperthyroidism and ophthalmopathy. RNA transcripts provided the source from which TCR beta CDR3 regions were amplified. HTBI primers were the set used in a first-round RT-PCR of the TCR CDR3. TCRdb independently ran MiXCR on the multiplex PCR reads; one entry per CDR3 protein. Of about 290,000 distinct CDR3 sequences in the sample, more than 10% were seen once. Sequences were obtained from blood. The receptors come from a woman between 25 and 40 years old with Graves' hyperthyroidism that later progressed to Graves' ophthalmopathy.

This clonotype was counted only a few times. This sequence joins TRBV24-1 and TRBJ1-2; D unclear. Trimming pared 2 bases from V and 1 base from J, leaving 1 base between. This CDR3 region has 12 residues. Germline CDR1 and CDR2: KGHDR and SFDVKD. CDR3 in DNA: TGTGCCACCAGTGATTATAACTATGGCTACACCTTC. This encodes CATSDYNYGYTF.

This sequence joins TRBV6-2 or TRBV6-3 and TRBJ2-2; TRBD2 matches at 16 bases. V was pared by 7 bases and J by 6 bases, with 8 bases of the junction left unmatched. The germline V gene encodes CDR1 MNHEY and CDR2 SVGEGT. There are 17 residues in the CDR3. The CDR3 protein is CASTGTSGRAGPGELFF. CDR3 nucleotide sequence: TGTGCCAGCACCGGGACTAGCGGGAGGGCAGGACCCGGGGAGCTGTTTTTT.

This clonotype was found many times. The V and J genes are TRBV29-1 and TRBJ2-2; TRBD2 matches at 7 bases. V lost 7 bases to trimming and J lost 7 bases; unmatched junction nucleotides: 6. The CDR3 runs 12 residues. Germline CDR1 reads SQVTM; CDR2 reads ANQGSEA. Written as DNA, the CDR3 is TGCAGCGCCGCTCTAGCGGTCGGGGAGCTGTTTTTT. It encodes CSAALAVGELFF.

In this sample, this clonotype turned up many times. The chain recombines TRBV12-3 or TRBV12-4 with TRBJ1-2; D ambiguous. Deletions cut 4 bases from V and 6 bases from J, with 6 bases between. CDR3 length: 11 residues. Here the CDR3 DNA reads TGTGCCAGCAGTTATAGGAATGGCTACACCTTC. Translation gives CASSYRNGYTF.

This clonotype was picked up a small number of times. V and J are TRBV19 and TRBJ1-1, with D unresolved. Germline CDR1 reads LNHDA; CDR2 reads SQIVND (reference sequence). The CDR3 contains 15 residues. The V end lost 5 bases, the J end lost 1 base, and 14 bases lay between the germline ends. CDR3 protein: CASSGRRLTNTEAFF. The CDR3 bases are TGTGCCAGTAGTGGACGACGGCTTACGAACACTGAAGCTTTCTTT.

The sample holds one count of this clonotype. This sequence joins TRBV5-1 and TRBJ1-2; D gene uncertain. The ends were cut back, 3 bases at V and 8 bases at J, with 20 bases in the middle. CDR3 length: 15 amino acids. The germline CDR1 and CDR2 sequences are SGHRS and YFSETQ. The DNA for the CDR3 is TGCGCCAGCAGCTGGACGAGGACCAGCGAATCGGGCTACACCTTC. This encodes CASSWTRTSESGYTF. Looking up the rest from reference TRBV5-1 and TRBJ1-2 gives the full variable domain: KAGVTQTPRYLIKTRGQQVTLSCSPISGHRSVSWYQQTPGQGLQFLFEYFSETQRNKGNFPGRFSGRQFSNSRSEMNVSTLELGDSALYLCASSWTRTSESGYTFGSGTRLTVV.

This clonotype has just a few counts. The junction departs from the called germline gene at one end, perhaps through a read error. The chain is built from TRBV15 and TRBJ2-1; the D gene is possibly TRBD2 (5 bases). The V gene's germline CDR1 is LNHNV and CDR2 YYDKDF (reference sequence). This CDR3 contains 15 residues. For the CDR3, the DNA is TGTGCCACCAGCCCCATCGGGATAGGCGGCAATGAGCAGCTCTTC. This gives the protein CATSPIGIGGNEQLF.

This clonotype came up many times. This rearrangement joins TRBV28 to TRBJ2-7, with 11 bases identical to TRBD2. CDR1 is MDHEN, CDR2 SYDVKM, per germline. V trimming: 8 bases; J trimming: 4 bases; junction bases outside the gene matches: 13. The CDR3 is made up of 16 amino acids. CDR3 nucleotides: TGTGCCAGCTGGGGCCCCGGGACTAGCGGTAGATACGAGCAGTACTTC. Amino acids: CASWGPGTSGRYEQYF.

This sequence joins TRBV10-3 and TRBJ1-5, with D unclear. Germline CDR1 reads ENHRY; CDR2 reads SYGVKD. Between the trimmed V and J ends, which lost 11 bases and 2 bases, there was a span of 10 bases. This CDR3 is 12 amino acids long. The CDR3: CAASPGNQPQHF. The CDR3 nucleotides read TGTGCCGCCTCCCCCGGCAATCAGCCCCAGCATTTT.